These 3 T cell receptor beta chains originate from one sample sequenced in a study of CD8 T cells in Susac syndrome. Reverse transcription of roughly 0.5 to 1 ug RNA used random hexamers. TCRdb fed the immunoSEQ multiplex PCR reads into MiXCR, producing one record per CDR3 protein. The table includes 110,000 or so distinct CDR3 sequences, just under 95% detected once. The sequenced material came from CD4+ T cells from PBMCs. The receptor source for this set is a human donor with multiple sclerosis.

The gene calls are TRBV4-1 and TRBJ2-5; 7 nucleotides agree with TRBD1. The CDR3 covers 15 residues. V was pared by 5 bases and J by 5 bases, with 11 bases of the junction left unmatched. Germline assignment: CDR1 MGHRA and CDR2 YSYEKL. The DNA for the CDR3 is TGCGCCAGCAGCTCACGGACAGGCCTGCTGGAGACCCAGTACTTC. Translating it yields CASSSRTGLLETQYF.

The J gene is TRBJ2-7, the V gene TRBV19, with TRBD2 as a possible D gene (6 bases). Germline V gene lookup returns CDR1 LNHDA and CDR2 SQIVND (reference sequence). There are 13 residues in the CDR3. V shed 3 bases and J shed 7 bases, with 13 bases lying between them. The CDR3 is CASSMGIRGEQYF. DNA for the CDR3: TGTGCCAGTAGTATGGGGATTCGGGGGGAGCAGTACTTC.

The chain has TRBV19 and TRBJ2-3, with D maybe TRBD2 (5 bases). Germline V gene lookup returns CDR1 LNHDA and CDR2 SQIVND (reference sequence). V was shortened by 1 base and J by 6 bases, with 17 bases between the two germline ends. The CDR3 spans 16 residues. CDR3 protein: CASSIARAEGRDTQYF. The CDR3 DNA reads as TGTGCCAGTAGTATAGCGAGGGCTGAAGGTCGCGATACGCAGTATTTT.